The sequence of this TCR beta chain was determined in a study of CD8+CD57+ T cells in acquired aplastic anemia (dated by TCRdb to between 2018 and 2020). In the study overall: Extracted DNA from sorted CD4+ and CD8+ cells averaged around 3.3 ug, ranging from about 0.2 to 30 ug. CD8+CD57+ expansion was defined as a frequency above the mean frequency observed in healthy subjects. Paper-wide results and their limitations: No significant difference in CD8+ Simpson's diversity was found between patients and healthy controls (P=0.060). Roughly 30 CD8+ CDR3 sequences were found to be shared between patients and controls, but these sequences appeared to be highly expressed in patients and within the immunodominant clones of the patients.

Patients chosen for sequencing had shown expansion of CD8+CD57+ cells by flow cytometry. Every patient had a diagnosis of severe acquired aplastic anemia based on International Study of Aplastic Anemia and Agranulocytosis and Camitta criteria. At the time blood was sampled, none of the patients had received any therapy. In the study, sorted CD4+ and CD8+ blood T cells from patients with severe aplastic anemia and from healthy subjects underwent deep sequencing of TCR repertoires. Patients were enrolled in the USA under clinicaltrials.gov protocols 00001620, 01623167, 00001397, 00071045, 00081523 and 00961064. Ficoll-Paque density gradient centrifugation was used to isolate peripheral blood mononuclear cells. Before DNA was extracted, CD4+ and CD8+ T cells were sorted using either FACS or magnetic beads. Genomic DNA served as template for TCR beta VDJ combination and CDR3 sequence profiling. An Illumina HiSeq 2000 was the platform used for TCR repertoire sequencing. From the authors' description of their analysis: TRBV/TRBJ rearrangement plots, CDR3 size and DJ length profiles, and Simpson's diversity index were used to evaluate the repertoires. The most abundant DNA sequence in the deep sequencing data was defined as the immunodominant clone. CDR3 amino acid sequences were checked for sharing across subjects and were also compared against the VDJdb database and published repertoires. Starting from the raw public reads, TCRdb applied fastp trimming at Q25, assembled clones with MiXCR and retained in-frame beta chains. Identical CDR3 protein sequences are pooled into one entry, listed with their most common genes and DNA. These V and J calls rely on TCRdb rather than the paper's analysis. The sample profile shows 210,000 or so distinct CDR3 sequences; 40% to 60% of them were found once. The ten largest make up 20% of the sample.

A note on this clonotype: It lacks a known antigen. Per-base quality was not reported, and no clone a single base away is much larger than it.

The receptor was derived from a human donor with aplastic anemia. Input material: sorted CD4+, CD8+, or CD8+CD57+ T cells (not recorded which) from PBMCs.

The bases read TGTGCCAGCAGCTTTAGTACTTCCGGGGCTGGCTACACCTTC. Protein translation: CASSFSTSGAGYTF. In this chain, TRBV7-2 is recombined with TRBJ1-2; TRBD1 is possibly the D segment (5 matching bases). The CDR3 goes from the cysteine to the phenylalanine over 14 residues. Only CDR3 DNA remains: 42 bases, in frame from the first base. The germline V gene supplies CDR1 SGHTA and CDR2 FQGNSA. At the junction V is shortened by 3 bases and J by 7 bases, with 15 bases in between.